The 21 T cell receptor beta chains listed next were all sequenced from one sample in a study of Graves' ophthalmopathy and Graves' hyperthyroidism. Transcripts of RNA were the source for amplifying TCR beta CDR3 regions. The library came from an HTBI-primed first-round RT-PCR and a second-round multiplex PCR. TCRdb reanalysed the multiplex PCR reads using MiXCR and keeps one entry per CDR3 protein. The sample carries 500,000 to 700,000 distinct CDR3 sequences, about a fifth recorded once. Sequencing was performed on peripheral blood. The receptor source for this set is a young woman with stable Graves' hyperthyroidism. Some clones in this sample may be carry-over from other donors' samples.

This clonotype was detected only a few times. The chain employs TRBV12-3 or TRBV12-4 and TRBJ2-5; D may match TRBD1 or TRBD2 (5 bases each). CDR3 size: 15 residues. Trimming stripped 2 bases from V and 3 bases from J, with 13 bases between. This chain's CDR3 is CASSLWGLGEETQYF. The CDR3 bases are TGTGCCAGCAGTTTATGGGGGTTAGGAGAAGAGACCCAGTACTTC.

The CDR3: CASSYGLGVRSTEAFF. The CDR3 nucleotides are TGTGCCAGCAGTTATGGACTAGGAGTAAGGTCCACTGAAGCTTTCTTT. This chain links TRBV6-5 with TRBJ1-1, with no clear D. The CDR3 extends over 16 amino acids. Trimming took off 3 bases at V and 4 bases at J, with 18 bases between the two ends. From germline, CDR1 is MNHEY and CDR2 SVGAGI.

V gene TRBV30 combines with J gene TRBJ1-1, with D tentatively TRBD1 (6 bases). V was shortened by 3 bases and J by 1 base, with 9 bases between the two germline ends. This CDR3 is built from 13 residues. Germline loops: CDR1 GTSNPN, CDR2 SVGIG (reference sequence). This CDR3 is CAWRQGKNTEAFF. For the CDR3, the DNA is TGTGCCTGGAGACAGGGCAAGAACACTGAAGCTTTCTTT.

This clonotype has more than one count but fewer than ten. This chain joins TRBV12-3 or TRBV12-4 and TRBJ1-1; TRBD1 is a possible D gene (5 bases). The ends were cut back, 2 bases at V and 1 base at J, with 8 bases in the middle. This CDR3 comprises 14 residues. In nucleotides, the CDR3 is TGTGCCAGCAGTTTAAAGGGGTCGAACACTGAAGCTTTCTTT. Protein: CASSLKGSNTEAFF.

CDR3 bases: TGTGCCAGCAGCCCTCCCCCAGCTGGAAACACCATATATTTT. It translates to CASSPPPAGNTIYF. V is TRBV12-3 or TRBV12-4 and J is TRBJ1-3; D uncertain. The CDR3 spans 14 residues. Trimming shortened V by 6 bases and J by 2 bases, and 11 bases separated the two germline ends.

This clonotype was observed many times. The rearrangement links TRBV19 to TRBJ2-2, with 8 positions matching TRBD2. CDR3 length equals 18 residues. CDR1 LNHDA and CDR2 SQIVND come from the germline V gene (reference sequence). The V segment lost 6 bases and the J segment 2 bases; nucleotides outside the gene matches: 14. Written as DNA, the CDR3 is TGTGCCAGTAGGCCAGTTGGTGCGGGGGGACTTAACACCGGGGAGCTGTTTTTT. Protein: CASRPVGAGGLNTGELFF. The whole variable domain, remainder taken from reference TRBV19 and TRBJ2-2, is DGGITQSPKYLFRKEGQNVTLSCEQNLNHDAMYWYRQDPGQGLRLIYYSQIVNDFQKGDIAEGYSVSREKKESFPLTVTSAQKNPTAFYLCASRPVGAGGLNTGELFFGEGSRLTVL.

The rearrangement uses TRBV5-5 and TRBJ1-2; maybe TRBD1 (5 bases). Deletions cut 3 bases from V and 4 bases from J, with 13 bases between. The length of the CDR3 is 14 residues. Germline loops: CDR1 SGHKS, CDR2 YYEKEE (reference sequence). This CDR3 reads CASSYGAVIYGYTF. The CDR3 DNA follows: TGTGCCAGCAGCTACGGGGCGGTAATCTATGGCTACACCTTC.

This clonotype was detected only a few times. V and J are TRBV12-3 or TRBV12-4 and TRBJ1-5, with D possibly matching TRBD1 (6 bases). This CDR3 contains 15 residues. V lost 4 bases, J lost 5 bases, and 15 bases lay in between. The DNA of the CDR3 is TGTGCCAGCAGTTCCGGGACATTCTTGGATCAGCCCCAGCATTTT. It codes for CASSSGTFLDQPQHF.

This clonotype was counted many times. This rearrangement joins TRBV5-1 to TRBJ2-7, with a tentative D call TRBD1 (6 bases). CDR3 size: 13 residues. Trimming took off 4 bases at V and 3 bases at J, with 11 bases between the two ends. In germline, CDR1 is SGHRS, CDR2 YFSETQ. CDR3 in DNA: TGCGCCAGCAGCGCAGGACAGTACTACGAGCAGTACTTC. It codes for CASSAGQYYEQYF.

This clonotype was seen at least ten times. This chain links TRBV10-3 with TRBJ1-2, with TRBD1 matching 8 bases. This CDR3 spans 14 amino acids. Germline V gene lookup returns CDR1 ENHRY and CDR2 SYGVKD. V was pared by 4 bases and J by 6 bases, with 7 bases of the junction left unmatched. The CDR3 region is CAISGRQGQDGYTF. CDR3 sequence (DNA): TGTGCCATCAGTGGGAGACAGGGGCAGGATGGCTACACCTTC.

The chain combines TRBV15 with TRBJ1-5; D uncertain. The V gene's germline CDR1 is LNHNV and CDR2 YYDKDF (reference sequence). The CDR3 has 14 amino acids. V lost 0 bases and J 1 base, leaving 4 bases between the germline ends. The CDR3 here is CATSRDDSNQPQHF. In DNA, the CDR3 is TGTGCCACCAGCAGAGATGACAGCAATCAGCCCCAGCATTTT.

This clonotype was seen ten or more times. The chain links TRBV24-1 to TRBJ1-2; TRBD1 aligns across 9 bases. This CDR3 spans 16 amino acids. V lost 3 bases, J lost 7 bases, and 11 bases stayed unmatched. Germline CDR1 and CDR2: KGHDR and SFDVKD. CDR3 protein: CATSDASGTGNRGYTF. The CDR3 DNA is TGTGCCACCAGTGATGCATCCGGGACAGGGAACCGTGGCTACACCTTC.

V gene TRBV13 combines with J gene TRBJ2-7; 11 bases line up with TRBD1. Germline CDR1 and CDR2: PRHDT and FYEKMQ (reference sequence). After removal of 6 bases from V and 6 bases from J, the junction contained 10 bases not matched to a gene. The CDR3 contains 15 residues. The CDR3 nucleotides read TGTGCCAGCAGGGCTACAGGGACAGGGGGGGCCGAGCAGTACTTC. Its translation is CASRATGTGGAEQYF.

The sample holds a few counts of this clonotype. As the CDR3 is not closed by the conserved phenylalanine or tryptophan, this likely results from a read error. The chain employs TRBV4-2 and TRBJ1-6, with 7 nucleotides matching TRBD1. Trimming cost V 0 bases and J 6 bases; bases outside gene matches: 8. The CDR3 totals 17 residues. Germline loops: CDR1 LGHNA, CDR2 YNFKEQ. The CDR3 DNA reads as TGTGCCAGCAGCCAAGATGCTTCCCGACAGGGTAATTCACCCCTCCACTCT. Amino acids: CASSQDASRQGNSPLHS.

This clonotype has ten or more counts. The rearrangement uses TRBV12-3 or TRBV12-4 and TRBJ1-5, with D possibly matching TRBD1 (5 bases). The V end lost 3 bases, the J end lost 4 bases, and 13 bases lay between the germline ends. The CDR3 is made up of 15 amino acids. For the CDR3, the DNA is TGTGCCAGCAGTTTTGATACAGGTCCTAATCAGCCCCAGCATTTT. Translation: CASSFDTGPNQPQHF.

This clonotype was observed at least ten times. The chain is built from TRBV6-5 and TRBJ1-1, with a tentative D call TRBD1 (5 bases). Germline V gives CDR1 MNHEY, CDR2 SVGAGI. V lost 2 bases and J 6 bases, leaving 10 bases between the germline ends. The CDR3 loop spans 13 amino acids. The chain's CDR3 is CASSYRGKAEAFF. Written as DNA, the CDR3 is TGTGCCAGCAGTTACAGGGGTAAGGCTGAAGCTTTCTTT.

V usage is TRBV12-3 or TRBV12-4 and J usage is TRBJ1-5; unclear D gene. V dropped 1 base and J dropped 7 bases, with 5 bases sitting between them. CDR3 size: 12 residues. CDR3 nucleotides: TGTGCCAGCAGTTTAGAGACACAGCCCCAGCATTTT. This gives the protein CASSLETQPQHF.

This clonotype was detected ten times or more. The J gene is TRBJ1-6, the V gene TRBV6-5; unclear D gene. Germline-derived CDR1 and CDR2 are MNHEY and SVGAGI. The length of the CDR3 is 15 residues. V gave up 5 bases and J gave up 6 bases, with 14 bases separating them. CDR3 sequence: CASSLRTGVNSPLHF. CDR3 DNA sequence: TGTGCCAGCAGTCTACGGACGGGAGTTAATTCACCCCTCCACTTT.

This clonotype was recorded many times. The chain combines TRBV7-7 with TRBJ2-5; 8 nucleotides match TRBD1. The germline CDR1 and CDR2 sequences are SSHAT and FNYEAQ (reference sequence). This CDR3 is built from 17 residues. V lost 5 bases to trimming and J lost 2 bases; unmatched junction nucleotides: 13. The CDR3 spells CASSRTPSYRGQETQYF. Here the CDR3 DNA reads TGTGCCAGCAGCCGTACGCCCTCCTACAGGGGGCAAGAGACCCAGTACTTC.

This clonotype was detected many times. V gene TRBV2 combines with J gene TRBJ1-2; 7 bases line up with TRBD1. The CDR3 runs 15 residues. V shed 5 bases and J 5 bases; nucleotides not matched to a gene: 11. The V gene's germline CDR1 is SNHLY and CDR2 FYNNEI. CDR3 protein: CASSSFTGEEYGYTF. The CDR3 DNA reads TGTGCCAGCAGTTCATTCACAGGGGAGGAGTATGGCTACACCTTC.

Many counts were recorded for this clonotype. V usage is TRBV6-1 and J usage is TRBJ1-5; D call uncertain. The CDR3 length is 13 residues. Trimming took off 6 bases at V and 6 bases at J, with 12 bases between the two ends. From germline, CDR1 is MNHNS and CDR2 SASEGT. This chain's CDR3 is CASRQALGQPQHF. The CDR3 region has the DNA TGTGCCAGCAGGCAGGCCCTCGGTCAGCCCCAGCATTTT.